A selection of T cell receptor beta chains follows, all from one sample in a study of tissue T cells after allogeneic stem cell transplantation. TCRdb's table, derived via immunoSEQ multiplex PCR, lists solely in-frame clones and lacks some. The sample holds 25,000 to 30,000 clones, less than 90% seen once. This specimen was blood, taken before transplantation. The receptors originated from a woman between 18 and 50 years old who later had graft-versus-host disease after an allogeneic stem cell transplant. Both conserved end residues are part of each CDR3. The order of the fields is V gene, D gene, J gene, clone size, CDR3 protein, CDR3 DNA. A D gene is named only where the DNA matches it firmly. Part of the rows lack a size; the others show once, few, many or a class for expanded clones.

>TRBV7-9|TRBD1|TRBJ1-1|.
CASRHDRGQGYTEAFF
TGTGCCAGCCGTCATGACAGGGGACAAGGGTACACTGAAGCTTTCTTT
>TRBV7-9|TRBD1|TRBJ2-7|.
CASSQDRKPYEQYF
TGTGCCAGCAGCCAGGACAGGAAGCCCTACGAGCAGTACTTC
>TRBV15|.|TRBJ2-1|.
CATSRVGIDLGEQFF
TGTGCCACCAGCAGAGTCGGTATAGATCTAGGGGAGCAGTTCTTC
>TRBV27|.|TRBJ2-7|.
CASRYSWTSYEQYF
TGTGCCAGCAGGTATTCCTGGACTTCCTACGAGCAGTACTTC
>TRBV27|.|TRBJ2-6|once
CASRLGGTGANVLTF
TGTGCCAGCAGGTTAGGGGGTACTGGGGCCAACGTCCTGACTTTC
>TRBV7-8|.|TRBJ2-7|medium-sized
CASSLPRRDEQYF
TGTGCCAGCAGCTTACCGCGTAGGGACGAGCAGTACTTC
>TRBV7-6|.|TRBJ2-2|.
CASGNTGELFF
TGTGCCAGCGGCAACACCGGGGAGCTGTTTTTT
>TRBV6-6|TRBD2|TRBJ2-2|.
CASSMGLAGTGELFF
TGTGCCAGCAGCATGGGACTAGCGGGCACCGGGGAGCTGTTTTTT
>TRBV2|TRBD1|TRBJ1-6|.
CASSEARTGSSPLHF
TGTGCCAGCAGTGAAGCGCGGACAGGGAGTTCACCCCTCCACTTT
>TRBV7-2|.|TRBJ1-1|few
CASSFSNDRWEAFF
TGTGCCAGCAGCTTCTCTAATGACCGGTGGGAGGCTTTCTTT
>TRBV7-9|.|TRBJ2-6|.
CASSQSVTSGANVLTF
TGTGCCAGCAGCCAAAGCGTAACATCTGGGGCCAACGTCCTGACTTTC
>TRBV9|TRBD1|TRBJ2-3|.
CASSPGQGPDTQYF
TGTGCCAGCAGCCCGGGACAGGGCCCAGATACGCAGTATTTT
>TRBV28|TRBD1|TRBJ2-7|once
CASPGTDSYEQYF
TGTGCCAGCCCCGGGACAGACTCCTACGAGCAGTACTTC
>TRBV7-2|TRBD2|TRBJ2-2|.
CASSPIGLREGSTGELFF
TGTGCCAGCAGCCCCATCGGTTTGAGGGAGGGGTCCACCGGGGAGCTGTTTTTT
>TRBV28|.|TRBJ2-1|.
CASTPGYNEQFF
TGTGCCAGCACCCCAGGGTACAATGAGCAGTTCTTC
>TRBV7-9|.|TRBJ1-1|once
CASSSSRVQGTEAFF
TGTGCCAGCAGCTCGTCTCGAGTACAGGGCACTGAAGCTTTCTTT
>TRBV5-5|.|TRBJ2-1|.
CASSLGEDEQFF
TGTGCCAGCAGCCTGGGTGAGGATGAGCAGTTCTTC
>TRBV4-2|TRBD2|TRBJ2-3|.
CAVGPGREATDTQYF
TGTGCCGTCGGACCTGGGCGGGAGGCCACAGATACGCAGTATTTT
>TRBV5-4|TRBD2|TRBJ2-1|.
CASSLEAGANNEQFF
TGTGCCAGCAGCTTGGAAGCGGGAGCTAACAATGAGCAGTTCTTC
>TRBV19|TRBD1|TRBJ1-3|once
CASSLPGTGNSGNTIYF
TGTGCCAGTAGCCTTCCAGGGACAGGTAACTCTGGAAACACCATATATTTT
>TRBV27|TRBD1|TRBJ1-2|.
CASSLYPGQVNYGYTF
TGTGCCAGCAGTTTATATCCGGGACAGGTTAACTATGGCTACACCTTC
>TRBV4-2|.|TRBJ2-1|.
CASSQDAEGYNEQFF
TGTGCCAGCAGCCAAGATGCGGAGGGATACAATGAGCAGTTCTTC
>TRBV2|.|TRBJ2-1|few
CASSVREGPYNEQFF
TGTGCCAGCAGTGTGAGGGAAGGACCCTACAATGAGCAGTTCTTC
>TRBV6-9|.|TRBJ2-1|.
CASGQRGNEQFF
TGTGCCAGCGGACAGCGGGGCAATGAGCAGTTCTTC
>TRBV9|.|TRBJ2-7|.
CASSGAGSYEQYF
TGTGCCAGCAGCGGGGCCGGATCCTACGAGCAGTACTTC
>TRBV13|TRBD1|TRBJ2-7|.
CASSSRDRIHEQYF
TGTGCCAGCAGCTCCCGGGACAGGATCCACGAGCAGTACTTC
>TRBV27|TRBD1|TRBJ2-4|.
CASSKGTGDIQYF
TGTGCCAGCAGCAAAGGGACAGGGGACATTCAGTACTTC
>TRBV5-1|.|TRBJ2-2|.
CASSRRTENTGELFF
TGCGCCAGCAGCAGAAGAACAGAGAACACCGGGGAGCTGTTTTTT
>TRBV4-1|.|TRBJ1-1|.
CASSQVGVPGWGAFF
TGCGCCAGCAGCCAAGTCGGGGTCCCCGGATGGGGAGCTTTCTTT
>TRBV5-4|.|TRBJ1-1|few
CASSLQGAFF
TGTGCCAGCAGCTTGCAGGGAGCTTTCTTT
>TRBV5-1|.|TRBJ2-5|.
CASSKGGSQETQYF
TGCGCCAGCAGCAAAGGAGGAAGCCAAGAGACCCAGTACTTC
>TRBV7-9|.|TRBJ2-2|.
CASSPKTGELFF
TGTGCCAGCAGCCCGAAGACCGGGGAGCTGTTTTTT
>TRBV4-3|.|TRBJ1-1|.
CASSQDAGEGIGTEAFF
TGCGCCAGCAGCCAAGATGCAGGGGAAGGAATAGGCACTGAAGCTTTCTTT
>TRBV5-1|.|TRBJ1-2|.
CASSWQGASSNYGYTF
TGCGCCAGCAGCTGGCAGGGAGCAAGCTCTAACTATGGCTACACCTTC
>TRBV6-2/TRBV6-3|TRBD1|TRBJ1-1|.
CASSYSLSGTGTVNTEAFF
TGTGCCAGCAGTTATTCTTTATCCGGGACAGGAACGGTGAACACTGAAGCTTTCTTT
>TRBV4-2|.|TRBJ1-5|.
CASSPGQSNQPQHF
TGTGCCAGCAGCCCCGGACAGAGCAATCAGCCCCAGCATTTT
>TRBV11-2|.|TRBJ1-1|.
CASSSGRQVTEAFF
TGTGCCAGCAGCTCAGGTAGACAGGTGACTGAAGCTTTCTTT
>TRBV5-4|TRBD2|TRBJ2-1|.
CASSLERDDNEQFF
TGTGCCAGCAGCTTGGAGCGGGACGACAATGAGCAGTTCTTC
>TRBV7-9|.|TRBJ1-1|once
CASSLDLNTEAFF
TGTGCCAGCAGCTTAGATCTGAACACTGAAGCTTTCTTT
>TRBV2|.|TRBJ2-5|.
CASIPPVGQTQYF
TGTGCCAGCATTCCACCCGTTGGGCAGACCCAGTACTTC
>TRBV2|.|TRBJ1-1|.
CASMTERNTEAFF
TGTGCCAGTATGACAGAAAGGAACACTGAAGCTTTCTTT
>TRBV5-8|.|TRBJ1-1|once
CASSPFEEAFF
TGTGCCAGCAGCCCCTTCGAAGAAGCTTTCTTT
>TRBV5-4|.|TRBJ1-2|few
CASSSRGETYGYTF
TGTGCCAGCAGCTCCCGGGGGGAAACCTATGGCTACACCTTC
>TRBV6-4|.|TRBJ1-1|.
CASSADSYRDEAFF
TGTGCCAGCAGCGCGGACAGCTACCGCGATGAAGCTTTCTTT